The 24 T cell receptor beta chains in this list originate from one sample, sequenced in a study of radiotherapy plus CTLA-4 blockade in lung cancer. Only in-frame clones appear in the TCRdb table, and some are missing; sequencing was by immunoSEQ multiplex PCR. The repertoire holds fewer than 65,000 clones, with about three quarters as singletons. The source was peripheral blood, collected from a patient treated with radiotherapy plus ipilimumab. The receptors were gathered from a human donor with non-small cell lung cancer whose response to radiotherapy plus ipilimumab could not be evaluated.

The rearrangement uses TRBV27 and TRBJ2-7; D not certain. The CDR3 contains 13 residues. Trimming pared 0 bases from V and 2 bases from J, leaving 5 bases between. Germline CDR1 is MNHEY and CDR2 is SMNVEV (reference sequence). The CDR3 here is CASSLSQPYEQYF. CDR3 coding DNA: TGTGCCAGCAGTTTATCACAGCCCTACGAGCAGTACTTC.

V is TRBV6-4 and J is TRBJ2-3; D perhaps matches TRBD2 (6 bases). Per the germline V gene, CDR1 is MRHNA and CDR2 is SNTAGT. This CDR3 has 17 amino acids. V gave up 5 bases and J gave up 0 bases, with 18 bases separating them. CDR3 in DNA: TGTGCCAGCAGTCCGACGCTTAGCGGTTCTAGCACAGATACGCAGTATTTT. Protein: CASSPTLSGSSTDTQYF.

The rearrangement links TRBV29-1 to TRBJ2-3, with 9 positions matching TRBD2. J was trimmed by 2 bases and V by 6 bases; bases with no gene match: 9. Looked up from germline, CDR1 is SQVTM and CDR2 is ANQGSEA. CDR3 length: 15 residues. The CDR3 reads CSVGTLAGLTDTQYF. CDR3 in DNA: TGCAGCGTAGGAACCCTAGCGGGGCTCACAGATACGCAGTATTTT.

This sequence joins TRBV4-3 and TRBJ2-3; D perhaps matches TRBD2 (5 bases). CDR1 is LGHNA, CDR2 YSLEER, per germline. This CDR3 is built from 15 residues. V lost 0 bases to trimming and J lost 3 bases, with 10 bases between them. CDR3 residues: CASSQEEGRTDTQYF. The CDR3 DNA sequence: TGCGCCAGCAGCCAAGAAGAGGGTAGGACAGATACGCAGTATTTT.

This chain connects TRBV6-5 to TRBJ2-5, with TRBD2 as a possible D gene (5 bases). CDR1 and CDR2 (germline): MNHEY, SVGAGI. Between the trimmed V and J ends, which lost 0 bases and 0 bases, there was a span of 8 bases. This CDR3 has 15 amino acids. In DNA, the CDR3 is TGTGCCAGCAGTTACTCGAAGCGGTACCAAGAGACCCAGTACTTC. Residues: CASSYSKRYQETQYF.

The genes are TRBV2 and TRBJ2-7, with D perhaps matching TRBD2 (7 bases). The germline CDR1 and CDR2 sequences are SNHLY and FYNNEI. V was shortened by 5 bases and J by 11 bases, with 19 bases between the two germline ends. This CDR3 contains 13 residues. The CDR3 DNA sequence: TGTGCCAGCAGTATGGAACGGGGGGCGCAGGAGTACTTC. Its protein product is CASSMERGAQEYF.

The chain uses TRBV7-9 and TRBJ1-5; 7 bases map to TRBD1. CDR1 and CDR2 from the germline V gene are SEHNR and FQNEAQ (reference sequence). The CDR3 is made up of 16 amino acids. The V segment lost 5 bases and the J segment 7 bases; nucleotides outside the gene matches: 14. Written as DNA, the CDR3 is TGTGCCAGCAGCGACAGCAGGGGGTGGGTGGGACAGCCCCAGCATTTT. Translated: CASSDSRGWVGQPQHF.

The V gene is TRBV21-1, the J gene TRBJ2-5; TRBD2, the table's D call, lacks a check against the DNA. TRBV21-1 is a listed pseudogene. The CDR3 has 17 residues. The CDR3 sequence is CASSPEGRGTGRETQYF. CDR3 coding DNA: TGTGCCAGCAGCCCGGAGGGGCGGGGGACCGGGCGAGAGACCCAGTACTTC.

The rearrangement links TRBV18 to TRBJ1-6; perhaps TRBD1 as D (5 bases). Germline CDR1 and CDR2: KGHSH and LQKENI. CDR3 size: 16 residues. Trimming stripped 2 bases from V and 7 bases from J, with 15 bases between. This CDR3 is CASSPYLGGENSPLHF. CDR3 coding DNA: TGTGCCAGCTCACCATACCTCGGGGGTGAGAATTCACCCCTCCACTTT.

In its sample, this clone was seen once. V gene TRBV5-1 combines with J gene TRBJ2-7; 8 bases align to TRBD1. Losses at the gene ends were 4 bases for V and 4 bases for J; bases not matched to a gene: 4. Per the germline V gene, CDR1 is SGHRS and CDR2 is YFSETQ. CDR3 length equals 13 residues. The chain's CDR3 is CASSPQGDYEQYF. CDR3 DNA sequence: TGCGCCAGCAGCCCACAGGGGGATTACGAGCAGTACTTC.

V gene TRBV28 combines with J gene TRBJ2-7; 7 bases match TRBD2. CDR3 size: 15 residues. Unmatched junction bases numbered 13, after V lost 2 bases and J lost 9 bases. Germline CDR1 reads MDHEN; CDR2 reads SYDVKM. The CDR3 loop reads CASSLAGVPILGQYF. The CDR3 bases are TGTGCCAGCAGTTTAGCGGGAGTGCCTATCTTGGGGCAGTACTTC.

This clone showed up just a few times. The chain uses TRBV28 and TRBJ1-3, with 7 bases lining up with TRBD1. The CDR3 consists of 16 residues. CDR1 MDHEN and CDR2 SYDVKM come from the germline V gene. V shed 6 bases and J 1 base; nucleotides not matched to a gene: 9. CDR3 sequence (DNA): TGTGCCAGCAGACCTCAGGGGGTGATATCTGGAAACACCATATATTTT. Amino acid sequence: CASRPQGVISGNTIYF.

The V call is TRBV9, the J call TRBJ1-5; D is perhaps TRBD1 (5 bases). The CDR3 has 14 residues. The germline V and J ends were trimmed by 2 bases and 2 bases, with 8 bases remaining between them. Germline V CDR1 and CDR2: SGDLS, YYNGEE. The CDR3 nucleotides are TGTGCCAGCAGCGTGGACACCCGCAATCAGCCCCAGCATTTT. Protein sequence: CASSVDTRNQPQHF.

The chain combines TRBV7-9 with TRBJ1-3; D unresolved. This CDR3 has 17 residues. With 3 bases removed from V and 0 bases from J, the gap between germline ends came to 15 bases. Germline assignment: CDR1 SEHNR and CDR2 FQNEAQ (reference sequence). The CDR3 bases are TGTGCCAGCAGCTTCCTGGTTGCTGGACTCTCTGGAAACACCATATATTTT. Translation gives CASSFLVAGLSGNTIYF.

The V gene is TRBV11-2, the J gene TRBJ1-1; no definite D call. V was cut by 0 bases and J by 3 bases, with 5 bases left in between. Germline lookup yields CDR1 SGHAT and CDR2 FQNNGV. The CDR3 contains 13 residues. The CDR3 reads CASSLDFDTEAFF. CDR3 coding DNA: TGTGCCAGCAGCTTAGATTTCGACACTGAAGCTTTCTTT.

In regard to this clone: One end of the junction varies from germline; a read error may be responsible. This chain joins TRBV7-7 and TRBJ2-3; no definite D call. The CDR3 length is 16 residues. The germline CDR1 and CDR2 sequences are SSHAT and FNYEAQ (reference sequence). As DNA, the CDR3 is TGTGCTAGCAGCGACGGTCCTCCGGGTACCTCAGATACGCAGTATTTT. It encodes CASSDGPPGTSDTQYF. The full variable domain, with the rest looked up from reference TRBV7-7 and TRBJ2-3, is GAGVSQSPRYKVTKRGQDVTLRCDPISSHATLYWYQQALGQGPEFLTYFNYEAQPDKSGLPSDRFSAERPEGSISTLTIQRTEQRDSAMYRCASSDGPPGTSDTQYFGPGTRLTVL.

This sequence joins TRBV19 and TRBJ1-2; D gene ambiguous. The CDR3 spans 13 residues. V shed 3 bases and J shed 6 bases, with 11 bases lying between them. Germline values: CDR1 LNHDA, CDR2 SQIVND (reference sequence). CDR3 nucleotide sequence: TGTGCCAGTAGTATCGTGGTTAGTAATGGCTACACCTTC. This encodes CASSIVVSNGYTF.

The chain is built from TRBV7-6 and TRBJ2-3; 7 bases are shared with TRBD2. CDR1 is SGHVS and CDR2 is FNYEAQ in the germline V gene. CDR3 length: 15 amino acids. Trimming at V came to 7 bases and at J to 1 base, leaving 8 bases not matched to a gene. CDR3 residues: CASIPLAGGTDTQYF. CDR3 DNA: TGTGCCAGCATCCCCCTTGCGGGGGGCACAGATACGCAGTATTTT.

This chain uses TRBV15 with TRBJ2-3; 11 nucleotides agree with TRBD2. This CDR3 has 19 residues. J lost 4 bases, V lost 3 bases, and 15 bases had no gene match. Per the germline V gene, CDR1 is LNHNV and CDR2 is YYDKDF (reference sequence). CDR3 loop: CATSRGTYSGGAWADTQYF. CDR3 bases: TGTGCCACCAGCAGGGGGACCTATAGCGGGGGGGCCTGGGCAGATACGCAGTATTTT.

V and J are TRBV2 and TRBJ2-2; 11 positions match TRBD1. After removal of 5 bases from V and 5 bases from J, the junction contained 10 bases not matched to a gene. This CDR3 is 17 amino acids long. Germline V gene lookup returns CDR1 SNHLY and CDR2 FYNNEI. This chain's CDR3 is CASSKPAGTGGTGELFF. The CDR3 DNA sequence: TGTGCCAGCAGTAAACCCGCCGGGACAGGGGGGACCGGGGAGCTGTTTTTT.

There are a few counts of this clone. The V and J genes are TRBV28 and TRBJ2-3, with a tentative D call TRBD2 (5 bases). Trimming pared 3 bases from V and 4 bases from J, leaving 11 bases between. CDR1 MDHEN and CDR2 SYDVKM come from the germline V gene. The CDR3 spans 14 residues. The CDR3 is CASSFRGEADTQYF. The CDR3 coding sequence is TGTGCCAGCAGTTTTCGGGGAGAGGCAGATACGCAGTATTTT. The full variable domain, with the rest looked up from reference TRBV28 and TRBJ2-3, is DVKVTQSSRYLVKRTGEKVFLECVQDMDHENMFWYRQDPGLGLRLIYFSYDVKMKEKGDIPEGYSVSREKKERFSLILESASTNQTSMYLCASSFRGEADTQYFGPGTRLTVL.

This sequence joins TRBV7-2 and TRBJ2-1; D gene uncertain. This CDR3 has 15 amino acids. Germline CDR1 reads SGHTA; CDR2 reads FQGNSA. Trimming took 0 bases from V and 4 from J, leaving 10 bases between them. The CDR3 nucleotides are TGTGCCAGCAGCTTAGCGGTGACACTGTACAATGAGCAGTTCTTC. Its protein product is CASSLAVTLYNEQFF.

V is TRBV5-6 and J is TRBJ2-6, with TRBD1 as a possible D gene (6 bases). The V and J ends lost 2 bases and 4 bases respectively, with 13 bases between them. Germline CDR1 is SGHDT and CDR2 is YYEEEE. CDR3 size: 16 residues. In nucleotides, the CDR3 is TGTGCCAGCAGCTTCACAGGGACCTTCGGGGCCAACGTCCTGACTTTC. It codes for CASSFTGTFGANVLTF.

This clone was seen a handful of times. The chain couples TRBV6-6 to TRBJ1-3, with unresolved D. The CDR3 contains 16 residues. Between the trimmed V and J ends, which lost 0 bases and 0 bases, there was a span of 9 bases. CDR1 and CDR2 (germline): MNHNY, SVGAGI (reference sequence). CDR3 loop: CASSYSRSGSGNTIYF. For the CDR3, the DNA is TGTGCCAGCAGTTACTCGAGGTCCGGCTCTGGAAACACCATATATTTT.